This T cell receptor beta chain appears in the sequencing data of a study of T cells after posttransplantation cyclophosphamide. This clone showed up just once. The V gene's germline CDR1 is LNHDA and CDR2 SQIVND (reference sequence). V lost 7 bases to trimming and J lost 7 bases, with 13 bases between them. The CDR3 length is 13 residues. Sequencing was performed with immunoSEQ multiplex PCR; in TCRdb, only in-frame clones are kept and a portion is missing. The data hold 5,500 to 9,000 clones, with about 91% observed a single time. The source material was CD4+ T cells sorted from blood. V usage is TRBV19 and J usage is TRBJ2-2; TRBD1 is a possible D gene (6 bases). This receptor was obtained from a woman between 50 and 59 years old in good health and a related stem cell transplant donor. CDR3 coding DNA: TGTGCCAGTAATCAACAGGGCTACGGGGAGCTGTTTTTT. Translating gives CASNQQGYGELFF.